A single sample gave rise to the 10 T cell receptor beta chains below, sequenced in a study of blood T cells in healthy people across ages. A second PCR, run for about 7 to 11 cycles, used a sample-barcoded 5' primer plus a J-beta primer mix. Via MiXCR, TCRdb re-called the 5' RACE reads, giving one row per CDR3 protein. The repertoire has hundreds of thousands of distinct CDR3 sequences, approximately 50% of them found once; the top ten carry 25% to 35%. Sequencing was done on a sample of blood. These receptors were taken from an older woman in good health.

A few counts support this clonotype. This chain connects TRBV20-1 to TRBJ1-5; TRBD1 might be the D (5 bases). Germline CDR1 reads DFQATT; CDR2 reads SNEGSKA (reference sequence). V lost 3 bases to trimming and J lost 6 bases, with 18 bases between them. The CDR3 has 15 residues. The CDR3 region is CSASLSGRGGQPQHF. As DNA, the CDR3 is TGCAGTGCTAGTTTATCCGGGAGGGGCGGTCAGCCCCAGCATTTT.

This clonotype showed up just a few times. The chain couples TRBV7-2 to TRBJ2-7, with TRBD2 matching over 10 bases. In germline, CDR1 is SGHTA, CDR2 FQGNSA. J was trimmed by 3 bases and V by 5 bases; bases with no gene match: 7. This CDR3 comprises 15 residues. The DNA of the CDR3 is TGTGCCAGCAGCCGCTCAGCTAGCGGGAGCTACGAGCAGTACTTC. It encodes CASSRSASGSYEQYF.

The chain combines TRBV7-2 with TRBJ2-1; 7 nucleotides agree with TRBD1. The J call is doubtful: the DNA matches TRBJ2-7 better. Looked up from germline, CDR1 is SGHTA and CDR2 is FQGNSA. The CDR3 is 15 residues long. DNA for the CDR3: TGTGCCAGCAGCTGGGACAGCAGCTCCTACAATGAGCAGTACTTC. It encodes CASSWDSSSYNEQYF.

This clonotype was observed a handful of times. The chain joins TRBV12-3 or TRBV12-4 to TRBJ2-1; a weak D match, TRBD1 (7 bases). V lost 5 bases to trimming and J lost 14 bases, with 13 bases between them. CDR3 length equals 11 residues. CDR3 residues: CASSAGQTEFF. CDR3 nucleotide sequence: TGTGCCAGCAGTGCGGGACAGACGGAGTTCTTC.

V usage is TRBV11-2 and J usage is TRBJ2-7, with D perhaps matching TRBD2 (6 bases). CDR3 length equals 16 residues. Germline CDR1 SGHAT, CDR2 FQNNGV. V dropped 7 bases and J dropped 0 bases, with 19 bases sitting between them. The CDR3 sequence: CASTKLRSGSSYEQYF. For the CDR3, the DNA is TGTGCCAGCACCAAACTCCGTAGCGGAAGCTCCTACGAGCAGTACTTC.

The table lists this clonotype with a few counts. This sequence joins TRBV5-5 and TRBJ2-1; the D gene is possibly TRBD2 (7 bases). Germline assignment: CDR1 SGHKS and CDR2 YYEKEE (reference sequence). The CDR3 totals 13 residues. Deletions cut 6 bases from V and 12 bases from J, with 19 bases between. CDR3 loop: CASTVIRRGGQFF. CDR3 DNA sequence: TGTGCCAGCACCGTGATACGTAGGGGGGGGCAGTTCTTC.

This chain connects TRBV28 to TRBJ2-6; D is undetermined. Trimming shortened V by 4 bases and J by 0 bases, and 10 bases separated the two germline ends. The germline CDR1 and CDR2 sequences are MDHEN and SYDVKM. The length of the CDR3 is 16 residues. In DNA form, the CDR3 reads TGTGCCAGCAGTTCGGGTACATCCTCTGGGGCCAACGTCCTGACTTTC. Translated: CASSSGTSSGANVLTF.

This clonotype was recorded a few times. This chain joins TRBV3-1 and TRBJ2-1; D unresolved. Judging by the DNA end, TRBJ2-7 fits better; the J call may be wrong. Germline CDR1 reads LGHDT; CDR2 reads YNNKEL (reference sequence). The CDR3 has 13 amino acids. CDR3: CASSQGNYNEQYF. DNA for the CDR3: TGTGCCAGCAGCCAAGGGAACTACAATGAGCAGTACTTC.

The chain uses TRBV5-1 and TRBJ2-1, with D possibly called TRBD1 or TRBD2 (6 bases each). Trimming cost V 0 bases and J 2 bases, with 12 bases left between them. Germline V gene data show CDR1 as SGHRS and CDR2 as YFSETQ. This CDR3 has 16 residues. The DNA for the CDR3 is TGCGCCAGCAGCTTGGAACGGGGGCTACCCTACAATGAGCAGTTCTTC. Amino acid sequence: CASSLERGLPYNEQFF.

The chain has TRBV29-1 and TRBJ1-2, with a possible D match to TRBD1 (5 bases). This CDR3 has 11 amino acids. The germline V gene has CDR1 SQVTM and CDR2 ANQGSEA. V lost 4 bases to trimming and J lost 7 bases, with 10 bases between them. CDR3: CSVGVRGGYTF. In nucleotides, the CDR3 is TGCAGCGTTGGGGTGAGGGGTGGCTACACCTTC.